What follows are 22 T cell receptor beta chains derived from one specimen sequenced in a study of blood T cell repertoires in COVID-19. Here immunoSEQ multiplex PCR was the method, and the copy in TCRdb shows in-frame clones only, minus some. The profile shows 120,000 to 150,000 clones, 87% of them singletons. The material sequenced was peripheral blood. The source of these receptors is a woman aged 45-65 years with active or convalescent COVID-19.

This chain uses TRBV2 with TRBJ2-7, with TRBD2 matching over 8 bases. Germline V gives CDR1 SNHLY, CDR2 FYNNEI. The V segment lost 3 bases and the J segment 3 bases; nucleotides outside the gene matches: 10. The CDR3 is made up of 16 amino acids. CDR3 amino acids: CASSEASGSYVYEQYF. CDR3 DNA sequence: TGTGCCAGCAGTGAGGCTAGCGGGTCCTATGTCTACGAGCAGTACTTC.

This CDR3 is CASFGFNLRLPSGNTIYF. CDR3 bases: TGTGCCAGTTTCGGGTTCAACCTGCGGCTGCCCTCTGGAAACACCATATATTTT. The chain is built from TRBV19 and TRBJ1-3; D gene ambiguous. V lost 8 bases and J 0 bases, leaving 23 bases between the germline ends. The germline V gene has CDR1 LNHDA and CDR2 SQIVND (reference sequence). The CDR3 has 18 amino acids. The whole variable domain, remainder taken from reference TRBV19 and TRBJ1-3, is DGGITQSPKYLFRKEGQNVTLSCEQNLNHDAMYWYRQDPGQGLRLIYYSQIVNDFQKGDIAEGYSVSREKKESFPLTVTSAQKNPTAFYLCASFGFNLRLPSGNTIYFGEGSWLTVV.

This CDR3 is CASSSGQGSGELFF. CDR3 sequence (DNA): TGTGCCAGCAGCTCGGGACAGGGTAGCGGGGAGCTGTTTTTT. V gene TRBV7-3 combines with J gene TRBJ2-2, with 9 bases aligning to TRBD1. V was clipped by 4 bases and J by 7 bases; unmatched bases: 4. Germline V CDR1 and CDR2: SGHTA, FQGTGA. CDR3 length: 14 amino acids.

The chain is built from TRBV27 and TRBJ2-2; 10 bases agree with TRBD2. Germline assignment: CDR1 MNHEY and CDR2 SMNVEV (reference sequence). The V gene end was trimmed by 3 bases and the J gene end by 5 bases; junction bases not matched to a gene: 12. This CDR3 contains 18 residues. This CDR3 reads CASSFGLSLAGETGELFF. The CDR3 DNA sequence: TGTGCCAGCAGTTTCGGGCTGAGCCTAGCGGGAGAAACCGGGGAGCTGTTTTTT.

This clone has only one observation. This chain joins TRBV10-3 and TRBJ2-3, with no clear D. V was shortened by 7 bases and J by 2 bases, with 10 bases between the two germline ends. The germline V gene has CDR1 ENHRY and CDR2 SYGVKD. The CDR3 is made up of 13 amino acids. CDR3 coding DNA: TGTGCCATCACCCCAGGTGACACAGATACGCAGTATTTT. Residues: CAITPGDTDTQYF.

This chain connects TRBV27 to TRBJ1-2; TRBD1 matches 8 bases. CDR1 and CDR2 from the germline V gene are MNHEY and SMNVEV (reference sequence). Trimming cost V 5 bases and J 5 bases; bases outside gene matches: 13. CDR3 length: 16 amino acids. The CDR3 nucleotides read TGTGCCAGCAGTCCCAAGGCAGGGGGCGCGGGGTATGGCTACACCTTC. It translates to CASSPKAGGAGYGYTF.

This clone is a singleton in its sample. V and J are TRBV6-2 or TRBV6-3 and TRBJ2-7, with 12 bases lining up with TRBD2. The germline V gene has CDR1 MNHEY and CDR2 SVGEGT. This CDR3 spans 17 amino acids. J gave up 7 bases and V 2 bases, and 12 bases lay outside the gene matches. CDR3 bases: TGTGCCAGCAGTTACCGGACTAGCGGGACTTCTTCTAAGGAGCAGTACTTC. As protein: CASSYRTSGTSSKEQYF.

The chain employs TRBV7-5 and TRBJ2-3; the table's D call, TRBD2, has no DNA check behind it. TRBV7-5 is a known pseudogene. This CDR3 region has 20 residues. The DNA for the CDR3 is TGTGCCAGAAGCTTACTGACTAGCGGGAGGGCCCACCGGGGAACAGATACGCAGTATTTT. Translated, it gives CARSLLTSGRAHRGTDTQYF.

CDR3 sequence reads: CASSKAGESYNEQFF. CDR3 nucleotide sequence: TGTGCCAGCAGCAAAGCGGGCGAATCCTACAATGAGCAGTTCTTC. The chain employs TRBV7-8 and TRBJ2-1, with D perhaps TRBD2 (6 bases). Germline CDR1 and CDR2: SGHVS and FQNEAQ. The CDR3 contains 15 residues. The ends were cut back, 5 bases at V and 1 base at J, with 12 bases in the middle.

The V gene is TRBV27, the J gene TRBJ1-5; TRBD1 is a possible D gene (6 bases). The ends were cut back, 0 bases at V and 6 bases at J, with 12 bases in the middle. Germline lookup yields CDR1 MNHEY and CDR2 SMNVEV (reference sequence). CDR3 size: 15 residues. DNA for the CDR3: TGTGCCAGCAGTTTATCACCAGGGGCTATTCAGCCCCAGCATTTT. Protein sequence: CASSLSPGAIQPQHF.

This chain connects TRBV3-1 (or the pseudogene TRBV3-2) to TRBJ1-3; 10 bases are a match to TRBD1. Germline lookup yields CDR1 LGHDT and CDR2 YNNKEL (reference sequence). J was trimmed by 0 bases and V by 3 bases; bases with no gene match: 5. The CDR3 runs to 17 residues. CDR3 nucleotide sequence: TGTGCCAGCAGCCACAGACAGGGGGCCTCCTCTGGAAACACCATATATTTT. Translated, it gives CASSHRQGASSGNTIYF.

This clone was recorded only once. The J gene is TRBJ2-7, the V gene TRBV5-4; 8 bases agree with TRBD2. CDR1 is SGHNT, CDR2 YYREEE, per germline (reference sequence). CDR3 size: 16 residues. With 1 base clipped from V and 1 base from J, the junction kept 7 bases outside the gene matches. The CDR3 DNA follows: TGTGCCAGCAGCTTGAGGACTAGCACCTCGTCCTACGAGCAGTACTTC. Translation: CASSLRTSTSSYEQYF.

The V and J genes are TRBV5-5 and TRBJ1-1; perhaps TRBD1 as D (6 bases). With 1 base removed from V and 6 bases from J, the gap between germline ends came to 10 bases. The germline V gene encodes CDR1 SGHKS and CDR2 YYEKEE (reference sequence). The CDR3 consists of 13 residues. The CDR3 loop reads CASSLTGKAEAFF. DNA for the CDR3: TGTGCCAGCAGCTTGACAGGGAAGGCTGAAGCTTTCTTT.

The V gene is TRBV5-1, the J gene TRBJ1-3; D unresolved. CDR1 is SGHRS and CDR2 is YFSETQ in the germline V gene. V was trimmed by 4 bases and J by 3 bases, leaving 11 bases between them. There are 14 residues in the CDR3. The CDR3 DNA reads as TGCGCCAGCAGCACGGGAGAGCATGGAAACACCATATATTTT. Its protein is CASSTGEHGNTIYF.

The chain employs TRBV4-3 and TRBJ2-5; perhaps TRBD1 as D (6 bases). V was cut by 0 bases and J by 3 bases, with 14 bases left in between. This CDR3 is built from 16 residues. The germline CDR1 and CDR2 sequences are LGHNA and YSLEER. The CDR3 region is CASSQDAWDKEETQYF. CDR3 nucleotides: TGCGCCAGCAGCCAAGATGCCTGGGACAAAGAAGAGACCCAGTACTTC.

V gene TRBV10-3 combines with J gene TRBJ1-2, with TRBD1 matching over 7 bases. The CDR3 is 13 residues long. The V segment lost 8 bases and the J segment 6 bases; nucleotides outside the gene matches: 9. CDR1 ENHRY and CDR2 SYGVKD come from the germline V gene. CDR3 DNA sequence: TGTGCCATCGAAAATCCGGACAGGAATGGCTACACCTTC. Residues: CAIENPDRNGYTF.

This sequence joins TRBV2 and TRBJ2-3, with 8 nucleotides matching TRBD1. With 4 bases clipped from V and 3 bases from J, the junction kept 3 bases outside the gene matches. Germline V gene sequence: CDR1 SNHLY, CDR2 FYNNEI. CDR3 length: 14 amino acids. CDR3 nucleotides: TGTGCCAGCAGTGTTAGACAGGGGACAGATACGCAGTATTTT. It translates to CASSVRQGTDTQYF.

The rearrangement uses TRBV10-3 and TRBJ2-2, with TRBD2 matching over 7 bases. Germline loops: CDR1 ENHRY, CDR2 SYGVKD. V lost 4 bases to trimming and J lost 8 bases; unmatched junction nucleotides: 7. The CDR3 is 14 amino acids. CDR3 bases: TGTGCCATCAGTGTCGACTTCGGGAGGGGGGAGCTGTTTTTT. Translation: CAISVDFGRGELFF.

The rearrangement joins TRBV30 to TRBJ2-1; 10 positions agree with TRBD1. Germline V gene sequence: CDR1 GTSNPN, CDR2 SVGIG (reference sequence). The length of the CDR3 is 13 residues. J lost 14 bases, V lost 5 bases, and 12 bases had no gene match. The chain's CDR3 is CAWDSWGQGKEFF. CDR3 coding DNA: TGTGCCTGGGACTCCTGGGGACAGGGGAAGGAGTTCTTC.

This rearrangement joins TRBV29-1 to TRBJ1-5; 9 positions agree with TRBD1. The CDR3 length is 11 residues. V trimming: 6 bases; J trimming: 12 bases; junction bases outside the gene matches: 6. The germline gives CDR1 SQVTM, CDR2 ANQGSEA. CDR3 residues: CSVSGQGHQHF. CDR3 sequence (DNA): TGCAGCGTATCGGGACAGGGACACCAGCATTTT.

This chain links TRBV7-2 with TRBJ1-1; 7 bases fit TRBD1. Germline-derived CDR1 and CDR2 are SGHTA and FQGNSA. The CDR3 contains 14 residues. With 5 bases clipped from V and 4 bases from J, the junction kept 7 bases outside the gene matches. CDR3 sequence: CASSVRQGPTEAFF. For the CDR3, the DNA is TGTGCCAGCAGCGTACGACAGGGCCCCACTGAAGCTTTCTTT.

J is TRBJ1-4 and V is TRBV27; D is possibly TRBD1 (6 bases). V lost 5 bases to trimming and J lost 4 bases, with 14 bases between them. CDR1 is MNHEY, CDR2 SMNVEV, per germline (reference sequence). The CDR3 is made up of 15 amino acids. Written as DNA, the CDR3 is TGTGCCAGCAGTCCCTCCGGGACATATAATGAAAAACTGTTTTTT. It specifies CASSPSGTYNEKLFF. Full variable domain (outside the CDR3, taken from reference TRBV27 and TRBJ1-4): EAQVTQNPRYLITVTGKKLTVTCSQNMNHEYMSWYRQDPGLGLRQIYYSMNVEVTDKGDVPEGYKVSRKEKRNFPLILESPSPNQTSLYFCASSPSGTYNEKLFFGSGTQLSVL.